One sample yielded the 14 T cell receptor beta chains listed below, sequenced in a study of PD-1 blockade in classical Hodgkin lymphoma. Generated by immunoSEQ multiplex PCR, the TCRdb table keeps only in-frame clones and is missing some. The sample shows tens of thousands of clones, approximately 73% of them seen only once. With no exception, relapse followed autologous stem cell transplantation in all patients, and brentuximab vedotin exposure varied. This specimen consisted of peripheral blood mononuclear cells (PBMCs), obtained before the second cycle of nivolumab. These receptors originate from a human donor with classical Hodgkin lymphoma.

This chain joins TRBV2 and TRBJ2-2; 7 bases line up with TRBD1. Germline loops: CDR1 SNHLY, CDR2 FYNNEI. The CDR3 length is 15 residues. The V and J ends lost 7 bases and 0 bases, in that order; junction bases with no gene match: 5. The chain's CDR3 is CASTRGGANTGELFF. The CDR3 nucleotides are TGTGCCAGCACTCGAGGGGGCGCGAACACCGGGGAGCTGTTTTTT.

CDR3 sequence reads: CATRGERANEQFF. CDR3 nucleotides: TGTGCCACCAGGGGGGAACGGGCCAATGAGCAGTTCTTC. The genes are TRBV2 and TRBJ2-1; TRBD1 is a possible D gene (7 bases). Germline CDR1 and CDR2: SNHLY and FYNNEI. Trimming shortened V by 10 bases and J by 6 bases, and 16 bases separated the two germline ends. The CDR3 loop spans 13 amino acids.

In this sample, this clone turned up a few times. The J gene is TRBJ2-2, the V gene TRBV6-1; the D is unclear. The CDR3 consists of 15 residues. The germline V gene has CDR1 MNHNS and CDR2 SASEGT. Trimming took 4 bases from V and 0 from J, leaving 9 bases between them. CDR3 region: CASSVWNTNTGELFF. The CDR3 nucleotides are TGTGCCAGCAGTGTTTGGAACACGAACACCGGGGAGCTGTTTTTT.

The chain combines TRBV14 with TRBJ2-3; a possible D gene is TRBD1 (6 bases). In germline, CDR1 is SGHDN, CDR2 FVKESK. The CDR3 sequence is 23 residues long. The germline V and J ends were trimmed by 5 bases and 8 bases, with 44 bases remaining between them. The CDR3 sequence is CASSSDSWWGHNSLTRIFGTQYF. The DNA for the CDR3 is TGTGCCAGCAGCTCGGACAGCTGGTGGGGACATAACTCGCTGACTCGGATATTCGGTACGCAGTATTTT.

This chain links TRBV28 with TRBJ2-6; 7 bases match TRBD1. The junction had 12 bases not matched to a gene; V was cut back by 7 bases and J by 0 bases. This CDR3 has 18 amino acids. Germline-derived CDR1 and CDR2 are MDHEN and SYDVKM. DNA for the CDR3: TGTGCCAGCAAACCGGTGGGGACAGCTTACTCTGGGGCCAACGTCCTGACTTTC. This translates into CASKPVGTAYSGANVLTF.

The V call is TRBV4-1, the J call TRBJ2-2, with TRBD2 as a possible D gene (6 bases). This CDR3 has 15 residues. Deletions cut 2 bases from V and 5 bases from J, with 12 bases between. Germline CDR1 reads MGHRA; CDR2 reads YSYEKL. CDR3 sequence: CASSQPGTLTGELFF. The CDR3 region has the DNA TGCGCCAGCAGCCAACCCGGGACTTTGACCGGGGAGCTGTTTTTT.

The J gene is TRBJ2-7, the V gene TRBV30; 11 bases align to TRBD1. Germline lookup yields CDR1 GTSNPN and CDR2 SVGIG (reference sequence). V was pared by 1 base and J by 5 bases, with 7 bases of the junction left unmatched. This CDR3 spans 15 amino acids. DNA of the CDR3: TGTGCCTGGAGTGGGTGGGGGACAGGGGGTGACGAGCAGTACTTC. It codes for CAWSGWGTGGDEQYF.

This clone turned up a few times. The V and J genes are TRBV6-4 and TRBJ2-3; 7 nucleotides line up with TRBD1. This CDR3 is 15 amino acids long. V lost 5 bases to trimming and J lost 8 bases; unmatched junction nucleotides: 13. Germline CDR1 is MRHNA and CDR2 is SNTAGT. The CDR3 reads CASSSLGQAGATQYF. Written as DNA, the CDR3 is TGTGCCAGCAGTTCCCTTGGACAGGCTGGGGCTACGCAGTATTTT.

The J gene is TRBJ2-3, the V gene TRBV28; 7 positions match TRBD1. CDR3 length equals 14 residues. Germline-derived CDR1 and CDR2 are MDHEN and SYDVKM. Germline trimming cut 6 bases from V and 6 bases from J; bases unmatched to any gene: 9. The CDR3 DNA reads as TGTGCCAGCAGGAGGGCAGGGGGAAGTGATACGCAGTATTTT. The encoded protein is CASRRAGGSDTQYF.

In this sample, this clone turned up once. This sequence joins TRBV25-1 and TRBJ1-1, with 7 bases that match TRBD1. Germline lookup yields CDR1 MGHDK and CDR2 SYGVNS. This CDR3 is built from 12 residues. With 4 bases clipped from V and 4 bases from J, the junction kept 0 bases outside the gene matches. The CDR3 protein is CASSGQGTEAFF. Written as DNA, the CDR3 is TGTGCCAGCAGTGGACAGGGCACTGAAGCTTTCTTT.

V and J are TRBV6-6 and TRBJ2-2; no clear D. Trimming removed 6 bases at V and 6 bases at J, with 17 bases between. The CDR3 is 15 residues long. The germline V gene encodes CDR1 MNHNY and CDR2 SVGAGI (reference sequence). The CDR3 region is CASSPGGSRSGELFF. CDR3 bases: TGTGCCAGCAGCCCCGGCGGTAGCAGGTCCGGGGAGCTGTTTTTT.

J is TRBJ1-1 and V is TRBV19; D remains ambiguous. Looked up from germline, CDR1 is LNHDA and CDR2 is SQIVND (reference sequence). The V gene lost 4 bases and the J gene lost 5 bases, with 8 bases spanning the gap. The CDR3 covers 12 residues. In nucleotides, the CDR3 is TGTGCCAGTAGTAATGGACGGACTGAAGCTTTCTTT. It is translated as CASSNGRTEAFF. The full variable domain, with the rest looked up from reference TRBV19 and TRBJ1-1, is DGGITQSPKYLFRKEGQNVTLSCEQNLNHDAMYWYRQDPGQGLRLIYYSQIVNDFQKGDIAEGYSVSREKKESFPLTVTSAQKNPTAFYLCASSNGRTEAFFGQGTRLTVV.

The chain is built from TRBV5-4 and TRBJ2-3, with 13 bases matching TRBD2. The germline V gene encodes CDR1 SGHNT and CDR2 YYREEE (reference sequence). The CDR3 extends over 17 amino acids. Unmatched junction bases numbered 5, after V lost 1 base and J lost 3 bases. Here the CDR3 DNA reads TGTGCCAGCAGCTTGTGGGGGACTAGCGGGAATACAGATACGCAGTATTTT. Residues: CASSLWGTSGNTDTQYF.

V is TRBV15 and J is TRBJ1-3; TRBD1 might be the D (6 bases). Germline assignment: CDR1 LNHNV and CDR2 YYDKDF (reference sequence). Trimming took 3 bases from V and 1 from J, leaving 7 bases between them. The CDR3 loop spans 14 amino acids. In nucleotides, the CDR3 is TGTGCCACCAGCAGTACAGGGTCTGGAAACACCATATATTTT. Protein sequence: CATSSTGSGNTIYF.